The present TCR beta chain was sequenced within a study of identical twins (dated by TCRdb to the mid-2010s). Background on the whole study: TCR alpha and beta repertoires from monozygotic twins, unrelated adults of various ages and cord blood were deep-sequenced to test whether fetal clonotypes persist. Replicate twin experiments were performed at different times using different library preparation protocols to rule out contamination.

Only a few counts were recorded for this clonotype. The antigen this receptor binds is unknown. The record has no base qualities; no much larger clone is one base away. Library prep was done by 5' RACE. Sequencing took place on an Illumina HiSeq 2000. A universal primer binding site was added through template switching, and the final cDNA carried a unique molecular identifier so that TCR cDNA molecules could be counted accurately. First-strand cDNA for TCR alpha and beta chains was synthesized from specific primers in the conserved constant-segment region. To control for contamination, every cDNA library was double barcoded, receiving both a SMART-Mk sample barcode and Illumina barcodes. Two successive PCR steps introduced TruSeq adapter sequences along with Illumina sample barcodes. The TCR alpha and beta cDNA libraries were sequenced on the Illumina HiSeq platform using custom primers. In the original analysis: Raw reads were processed with MiGEC to extract unique molecular identifiers, and MiXCR was used to determine CDR3 positions. Recombination models were inferred per individual with the repgenHMM and IGoR tools using an EM algorithm. The analysis of shared clonotypes was done with the tcR package in R, with sharing normalized by the product of cloneset sizes. Out-of-frame nonproductive sequences were analyzed to study raw recombination free of thymic and clonal selection effects. The raw public reads went through TCRdb reprocessing: fastp at Q25, MiXCR clone calling, in-frame beta chains kept. Duplicate CDR3 protein sequences are folded into a single record with the most common DNA and genes. These V and J calls derive from TCRdb rather than the authors' analysis. The sample has 690,000 or so distinct CDR3 sequences on record, approximately 6% of them singletons. The top ten clonotypes cover about 1.8% of the sample.

Study-wide conclusions, independent of this receptor: Compared with coincidental sharing between unrelated individuals, an excess of low generation-probability sequences was observed among out-of-frame TCR alpha sequences shared between twins. In monozygotic twins, out-of-frame TCR alpha sharing was systematically underestimated by recombination models, although the models agreed with sharing between unrelated individuals. A weaker excess of twin sharing was found in beta out-of-frame sequences because the signal-to-noise ratio was lowered by fewer shared sequences. Because the same donors could not be followed over many years, the conclusions relied on cross-sectional statistical analysis. Fewer insertions were carried by abundant cord blood beta clonotypes, a similar but weaker trend appeared in young adult naive repertoires, and no such trend appeared in memory repertoires. Zero-insertion analyses could be partly confounded by invariant T cells such as MAIT and iNKT, though diverse VJ usage argued against such confounding for most clonotypes.

Every donor in the study was a healthy Caucasian. Three unrelated non-twin adults were additionally sequenced: a male aged 18 to 30, a male aged 50 to 59 and a female aged 50 to 59. Miltenyi CD45RO+ enrichment and human naive T-cell isolation kits were used to isolate memory (CD45RO+) and naive T cells from PBMC. The sequencing sample was made of naive T cells sorted from blood. The cell subset or site label here, explained by the study, means: cells isolated with a human naive T-cell isolation kit. This sequence originates from a man aged 18 to 30 in good health.

The CDR3 protein is CSARDLMGMTEAFF. The sequenced DNA: TGCAGTGCTAGAGACTTGATGGGGATGACTGAAGCTTTCTTT. This chain is built from TRBV20-1 and TRBJ1-1; no D segment can be confidently identified. From its cysteine to its phenylalanine, the CDR3 spans 14 amino acids. The entry retains the CDR3 DNA only, 42 bases that are in frame from base 1. Looking up the germline V gene (reference sequence) yields CDR1 DFQATT and CDR2 SNEGSKA. Relative to germline, V is 0 bases shorter and J is 5 bases shorter, with 13 bases between their ends.